What follows are 6 T cell receptor beta chains derived from one specimen sequenced in a study of blood T cell repertoires in COVID-19. Clones were read by immunoSEQ multiplex PCR, and TCRdb kept only the in-frame ones, dropping some. The sample holds 390,000 or so clones; almost 90% are singletons and the top ten take 6.5% to 8%. The sample comprised peripheral blood. These receptor sequences come from a man younger than 35 with active or convalescent COVID-19.

V usage is TRBV27 and J usage is TRBJ2-7; D is unresolved. This CDR3 contains 10 residues. Between the trimmed V and J ends, which lost 7 bases and 5 bases, there was a span of 6 bases. The germline V gene has CDR1 MNHEY and CDR2 SMNVEV (reference sequence). CDR3 nucleotides: TGTGCCAGCACCCCGGACGAGCAGTACTTC. Its protein is CASTPDEQYF.

CDR3 loop: CASSQDPGPYGYTF. The CDR3 coding sequence is TGCGCCAGCAGCCAAGATCCGGGTCCCTATGGCTACACCTTC. The J gene is TRBJ1-2, the V gene TRBV4-3; D is unresolved. This CDR3 has 14 amino acids. V lost 0 bases and J 4 bases, leaving 9 bases between the germline ends. CDR1 is LGHNA and CDR2 is YSLEER in the germline V gene.

The chain uses TRBV5-1 and TRBJ2-2, with 14 bases matching TRBD2. Trimming took 4 bases from V and 7 from J; bases not matched to a gene: 9. The CDR3 is 17 amino acids. Germline loops: CDR1 SGHRS, CDR2 YFSETQ. CDR3 residues: CASSLRLAGGHGGELFF. In DNA, the CDR3 is TGCGCCAGCAGCCTCCGACTAGCGGGGGGGCATGGCGGGGAGCTGTTTTTT.

The chain couples TRBV29-1 to TRBJ1-1, with D possibly matching TRBD1 (5 bases). Per the germline V gene, CDR1 is SQVTM and CDR2 is ANQGSEA. V was clipped by 7 bases and J by 2 bases, with 11 bases between them. CDR3 length: 12 residues. CDR3 amino acids: CSGDRINTEAFF. The CDR3, as DNA: TGCAGCGGAGACAGAATTAACACTGAAGCTTTCTTT.

The CDR3: CAWSVLGRGNQPQHF. In nucleotides, the CDR3 is TGTGCCTGGAGTGTTCTAGGCAGGGGCAATCAGCCCCAGCATTTT. The chain employs TRBV30 and TRBJ1-5; a possible D gene is TRBD1 (5 bases). Trimming removed 0 bases at V and 2 bases at J, with 11 bases between. This CDR3 has 15 residues. Looked up from germline, CDR1 is GTSNPN and CDR2 is SVGIG (reference sequence).

The rearrangement uses TRBV5-1 and TRBJ1-2; maybe TRBD1 (5 bases). In germline, CDR1 is SGHRS, CDR2 YFSETQ. V gave up 2 bases and J gave up 6 bases, with 14 bases separating them. The CDR3 length is 14 residues. CDR3 in amino acids: CASSFDSRSNGYTF. In DNA form, the CDR3 reads TGCGCCAGCAGCTTTGACAGCCGGTCGAATGGCTACACCTTC. The full variable domain, its missing parts supplied by reference TRBV5-1 and TRBJ1-2, is KAGVTQTPRYLIKTRGQQVTLSCSPISGHRSVSWYQQTPGQGLQFLFEYFSETQRNKGNFPGRFSGRQFSNSRSEMNVSTLELGDSALYLCASSFDSRSNGYTFGSGTRLTVV.